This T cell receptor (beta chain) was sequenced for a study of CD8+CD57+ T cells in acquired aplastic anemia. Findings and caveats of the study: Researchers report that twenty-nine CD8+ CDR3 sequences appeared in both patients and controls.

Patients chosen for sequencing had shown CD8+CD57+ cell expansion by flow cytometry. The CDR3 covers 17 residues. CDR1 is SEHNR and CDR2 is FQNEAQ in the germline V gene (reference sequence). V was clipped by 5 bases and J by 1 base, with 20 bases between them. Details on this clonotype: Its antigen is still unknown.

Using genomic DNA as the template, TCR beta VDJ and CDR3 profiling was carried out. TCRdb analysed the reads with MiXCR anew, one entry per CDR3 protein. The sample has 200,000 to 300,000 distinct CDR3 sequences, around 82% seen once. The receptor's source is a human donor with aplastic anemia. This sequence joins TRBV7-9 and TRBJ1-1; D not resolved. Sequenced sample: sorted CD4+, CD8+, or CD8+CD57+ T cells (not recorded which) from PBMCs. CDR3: CASSVEDGEGQNTEAFF. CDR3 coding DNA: TGTGCCAGCAGCGTAGAAGATGGGGAGGGTCAGAACACTGAAGCTTTCTTT. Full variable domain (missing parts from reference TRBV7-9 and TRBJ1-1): DTGVSQNPRHKITKRGQNVTFRCDPISEHNRLYWYRQTLGQGPEFLTYFQNEAQLEKSRLLSDRFSAERPKGSFSTLEIQRTEQGDSAMYLCASSVEDGEGQNTEAFFGQGTRLTVV.